One sample yielded the 14 T cell receptor beta chains listed below, sequenced in a study of identical twins. TCRdb called the 5' RACE reads again in MiXCR, with one record for every CDR3 protein. Here the sample spans approximately 210,000 distinct CDR3 sequences, 15% to 20% being singletons. In addition, the sample was reused for a study of T cells expressing NK-cell markers.

The sequencing input was CD8+ T cells sorted from blood. Every receptor here comes from a woman aged 18-29 years in good health.

This clonotype was detected a few times. CDR3 nucleotides: TGTGCCAGCAGTGGACAGAACACAGATACGCAGTATTTT. Protein product: CASSGQNTDTQYF. V usage is TRBV2 and J usage is TRBJ2-3; possible D gene TRBD1, 5 bases. Germline assignment: CDR1 SNHLY and CDR2 FYNNEI. This CDR3 spans 13 amino acids. Trimming pared 4 bases from V and 2 bases from J, leaving 7 bases between.

This clonotype was picked up a small number of times. This rearrangement joins TRBV5-6 to TRBJ1-5; 8 nucleotides agree with TRBD1. V shed 2 bases and J 6 bases; nucleotides not matched to a gene: 4. This CDR3 spans 14 amino acids. In germline, CDR1 is SGHDT, CDR2 YYEEEE. The DNA of the CDR3 is TGTGCCAGCAGCTTACAGGGGGGTGGTCAGCCCCAGCATTTT. Its protein is CASSLQGGGQPQHF.

This clonotype was seen a handful of times. V usage is TRBV5-1 and J usage is TRBJ2-3, with D perhaps given as TRBD1 or TRBD2 (5 bases each). CDR1 and CDR2 (germline): SGHRS, YFSETQ. This CDR3 is 17 amino acids long. The V and J ends lost 5 bases and 3 bases respectively, with 22 bases between them. This chain's CDR3 is CASRGDGPIGGTDTQYF. In nucleotides, the CDR3 is TGCGCCAGCAGGGGGGACGGACCTATCGGCGGTACAGATACGCAGTATTTT.

This clonotype turned up a few times. This chain links TRBV5-1 with TRBJ2-5; 9 positions agree with TRBD2. Trimming took 5 bases from V and 5 from J; bases not matched to a gene: 16. Germline-derived CDR1 and CDR2 are SGHRS and YFSETQ. CDR3 length: 17 residues. CDR3 coding DNA: TGCGCCAGCAGTAGCGCGCTAGCGGGGACGGTCGGTGAGACCCAGTACTTC. It yields the protein CASSSALAGTVGETQYF.

The CDR3 region is CSLTGFASTYEQYF. For the CDR3, the DNA is TGCAGTTTAACAGGTTTCGCAAGTACCTACGAGCAGTACTTC. The chain joins TRBV20-1 to TRBJ2-7; maybe TRBD1 (5 bases). The CDR3 is 14 residues long. The V end was cut by 8 bases, the J end by 2 bases, with 19 bases between. Germline values: CDR1 DFQATT, CDR2 SNEGSKA (reference sequence).

This clonotype was detected a few times. The chain recombines TRBV27 with TRBJ2-1; TRBD2 matches 11 bases. This CDR3 spans 16 amino acids. After removal of 6 bases from V and 8 bases from J, the junction contained 12 bases not matched to a gene. Germline V gives CDR1 MNHEY, CDR2 SMNVEV (reference sequence). CDR3 residues: CASSTVQTSGMDEQFF. CDR3 sequence (DNA): TGTGCCAGCAGCACTGTTCAGACTAGCGGGATGGATGAGCAGTTCTTC.

DNA of the CDR3: TGTGCCAGTAGTATATCTTGGTCGTCCGAGCAGTACTTC. Translation gives CASSISWSSEQYF. The V gene is TRBV19, the J gene TRBJ2-7; D is uncertain. V was clipped by 2 bases and J by 6 bases, with 11 bases between them. The CDR3 is 13 residues long. Germline CDR1 reads LNHDA; CDR2 reads SQIVND (reference sequence).

The chain joins TRBV2 to TRBJ2-2, with 7 bases fitting TRBD1. Germline CDR1 SNHLY, CDR2 FYNNEI. The V gene end was trimmed by 9 bases and the J gene end by 0 bases; junction bases not matched to a gene: 4. The CDR3 sequence is 14 residues long. The CDR3 sequence is CASRDSPNTGELFF. In DNA form, the CDR3 reads TGTGCCAGTCGGGACAGCCCGAACACCGGGGAGCTGTTTTTT.

This clonotype has only a few counts. This chain's CDR3 is CASSGFSGANVLTF. CDR3 DNA sequence: TGTGCCTCCTCGGGGTTCTCTGGGGCCAACGTCCTGACTTTC. This chain links TRBV6-1 with TRBJ2-6; a weak D match, TRBD2 (5 bases). The CDR3 is 14 amino acids. From germline, CDR1 is MNHNS and CDR2 SASEGT. V gave up 11 bases and J gave up 0 bases, with 11 bases separating them.

This chain uses TRBV3-1 with TRBJ2-7; 7 nucleotides match TRBD2. The germline CDR1 and CDR2 sequences are LGHDT and YNNKEL (reference sequence). With 1 base clipped from V and 3 bases from J, the junction kept 9 bases outside the gene matches. This CDR3 has 16 amino acids. The CDR3 region is CASSQGSPSGGYEQYF. For the CDR3, the DNA is TGTGCCAGCAGCCAAGGATCCCCTAGCGGCGGCTACGAGCAGTACTTC.

This clonotype was detected only a few times. This sequence joins TRBV2 and TRBJ1-1; D gene ambiguous. The germline V gene encodes CDR1 SNHLY and CDR2 FYNNEI. CDR3 length: 13 residues. Trimming removed 3 bases from V and 2 bases from J, with 7 bases in between. The CDR3, as DNA: TGTGCCAGCAGTGAGGCGGGTAACACTGAAGCTTTCTTT. Amino acids: CASSEAGNTEAFF.

This clonotype was detected a few times. CDR3 residues: CSVPGAGYEQYF. CDR3 bases: TGCAGCGTTCCAGGGGCAGGGTACGAGCAGTACTTC. The V call is TRBV29-1, the J call TRBJ2-7; D is perhaps TRBD1 (6 bases). V was trimmed by 5 bases and J by 4 bases, leaving 12 bases between them. CDR3 size: 12 residues. Germline values: CDR1 SQVTM, CDR2 ANQGSEA.

The genes are TRBV18 and TRBJ2-5; D unclear. Germline CDR1 is KGHSH and CDR2 is LQKENI. The CDR3 sequence is 16 residues long. V was clipped by 1 base and J by 2 bases, with 14 bases between them. The CDR3 here is CASSPQWQAEQETQYF. CDR3 DNA sequence: TGTGCCAGCTCACCACAATGGCAGGCTGAACAAGAGACCCAGTACTTC.

There are a few counts of this clonotype. V usage is TRBV29-1 and J usage is TRBJ2-7, with D possibly called TRBD1 or TRBD2 (5 bases each). Per germline, CDR1 SQVTM and CDR2 ANQGSEA. The CDR3 loop spans 13 amino acids. V was pared by 3 bases and J by 7 bases, with 16 bases between. The CDR3 nucleotides read TGCAGCGTTGAGGGTTCTGTGGGGGATGAGCAGTACTTC. Encoded protein: CSVEGSVGDEQYF.